The 17 T cell receptor beta chains reported below all come from one sample, sequenced in a study of blood T cell repertoires in COVID-19. The method was immunoSEQ multiplex PCR; TCRdb's version includes in-frame clones alone and lacks a portion of them. Among 150,000 to 200,000 clones, nearly 90% were seen once, and the ten largest hold 20% to 25%. Sample: peripheral blood. Receptor source: a man in his sixties with active or convalescent COVID-19.

This chain joins TRBV7-6 and TRBJ1-1; no definite D call. Trimming shortened V by 9 bases and J by 2 bases, and 13 bases separated the two germline ends. This CDR3 has 13 amino acids. In germline, CDR1 is SGHVS, CDR2 FNYEAQ. CDR3 in DNA: TGTGCCAGTAAGGAGCAGTCAAACACTGAAGCTTTCTTT. Protein: CASKEQSNTEAFF.

The chain is built from TRBV4-2 and TRBJ1-2; 8 bases map to TRBD1. Losses at the gene ends were 1 base for V and 4 bases for J; bases not matched to a gene: 8. The CDR3 runs to 16 residues. From germline, CDR1 is LGHNA and CDR2 YNFKEQ. The CDR3 region is CASSQGDRGNFYGYTF. The CDR3 region has the DNA TGTGCCAGCAGCCAAGGTGACAGGGGAAACTTCTATGGCTACACCTTC.

This chain links TRBV7-6 with TRBJ2-7; possible D gene TRBD2, 6 bases. Trimming stripped 1 base from V and 3 bases from J, with 22 bases between. In germline, CDR1 is SGHVS, CDR2 FNYEAQ. The CDR3 covers 18 residues. This CDR3 is CASSLVSHGRVDYYEQYF. CDR3 nucleotides: TGTGCCAGCAGCTTAGTCTCTCACGGCCGGGTGGACTACTACGAGCAGTACTTC. Full variable domain (outside the CDR3, taken from reference TRBV7-6 and TRBJ2-7): GAGVSQSPRYKVTKRGQDVALRCDPISGHVSLYWYRQALGQGPEFLTYFNYEAQQDKSGLPNDRFSAERPEGSISTLTIQRTEQRDSAMYRCASSLVSHGRVDYYEQYFGPGTRLTVT.

The chain joins TRBV2 to TRBJ1-3; D perhaps matches TRBD1 (5 bases). The CDR3 is 15 residues long. The germline CDR1 and CDR2 sequences are SNHLY and FYNNEI. The V and J ends lost 5 bases and 0 bases respectively, with 11 bases between them. Here the CDR3 DNA reads TGTGCCAGCAGTCCCCGGACATCCTCTGGAAACACCATATATTTT. It translates to CASSPRTSSGNTIYF.

This sequence joins TRBV15 and TRBJ1-1, with no clear D. The CDR3 is 13 residues long. Germline loops: CDR1 LNHNV, CDR2 YYDKDF (reference sequence). Trimming left V 7 bases short and J 9 bases short, with 18 bases between. The CDR3 here is CATTPRLDGQAFF. The CDR3 bases are TGTGCCACCACCCCGCGATTGGATGGGCAAGCTTTCTTT. Combining the CDR3 with reference TRBV15 and TRBJ1-1 gives the whole variable domain DAMVIQNPRYQVTQFGKPVTLSCSQTLNHNVMYWYQQKSSQAPKLLFHYYDKDFNNEADTPDNFQSRRPNTSFCFLDIRSPGLGDTAMYLCATTPRLDGQAFFGQGTRLTVV.

The CDR3 reads CASSVEGSSSYNSPLHF. The CDR3 bases are TGTGCCAGCAGCGTAGAGGGGTCAAGCTCCTATAATTCACCCCTCCACTTT. The gene calls are TRBV9 and TRBJ1-6, with D perhaps matching TRBD1 (5 bases). V gave up 0 bases and J gave up 0 bases, with 10 bases separating them. The germline gives CDR1 SGDLS, CDR2 YYNGEE. CDR3 length: 17 amino acids.

This chain connects TRBV11-2 to TRBJ2-3; D might be TRBD2 (5 bases). The V and J ends lost 4 bases and 0 bases respectively, with 11 bases between them. Per germline, CDR1 SGHAT and CDR2 FQNNGV. The CDR3 has 15 amino acids. CDR3 nucleotides: TGTGCCAGCAGCTCTGGACTGGCGAGCACAGATACGCAGTATTTT. Protein: CASSSGLASTDTQYF.

Of note for this clone: Distinct nucleotide sequences in the sample also encode this CDR3. The chain carries TRBV18 and TRBJ2-1; no firm D call. Germline V gives CDR1 KGHSH, CDR2 LQKENI. The CDR3 length is 13 residues. The V and J ends lost 2 bases and 5 bases respectively, with 7 bases between them. The CDR3 reads CASSPGLNNEQFF. Written as DNA, the CDR3 is TGTGCCAGCTCACCAGGGCTAAACAATGAGCAGTTCTTC.

The count of this clone is one. CDR3 sequence: CASSYSRGGSDGYTF. In DNA, the CDR3 is TGTGCCAGCAGTTACTCTAGGGGGGGCTCGGATGGCTACACCTTC. The rearrangement uses TRBV6-5 and TRBJ1-2; D possibly corresponds to TRBD1 (6 bases). Germline assignment: CDR1 MNHEY and CDR2 SVGAGI. Trimming removed 0 bases at V and 6 bases at J, with 14 bases between. This CDR3 has 15 amino acids.

The chain uses TRBV4-2 and TRBJ2-3, with 10 positions matching TRBD2. The CDR3 is 17 amino acids. Trimming at V came to 1 base and at J to 5 bases, leaving 9 bases not matched to a gene. The germline gives CDR1 LGHNA, CDR2 YNFKEQ. CDR3 coding DNA: TGTGCCAGCAGCCAAGTCTCAGTAGCGGGGGGCAGAGATACGCAGTATTTT. Protein: CASSQVSVAGGRDTQYF.

The V and J genes are TRBV6-5 and TRBJ1-2, with D perhaps TRBD1 (6 bases). Trimming removed 6 bases from V and 4 bases from J, with 12 bases in between. The CDR3 runs 13 residues. From germline, CDR1 is MNHEY and CDR2 SVGAGI. CDR3 residues: CASRNRVSYGYTF. In DNA, the CDR3 is TGTGCCAGCAGGAACAGGGTCAGCTATGGCTACACCTTC.

The chain employs TRBV6-5 and TRBJ2-2, with 8 nucleotides matching TRBD1. Trimming removed 6 bases from V and 6 bases from J; junction bases left unmatched: 9. This CDR3 contains 15 residues. The germline V gene encodes CDR1 MNHEY and CDR2 SVGAGI. CDR3 DNA: TGTGCCAGCAGGGCAGGGGGCAAAGGGTCCGGGGAGCTGTTTTTT. It encodes CASRAGGKGSGELFF.

This clone was recorded a few times. The CDR3 DNA follows: TGCGCCAGCAGCCAAGCCCTTAATCAGCCCCAGCATTTT. It codes for CASSQALNQPQHF. The rearrangement uses TRBV4-1 and TRBJ1-5, with no clear D. The CDR3 spans 13 residues. Germline V lookup: CDR1 MGHRA, CDR2 YSYEKL. The ends were cut back, 1 base at V and 4 bases at J, with 5 bases in the middle.

The V gene is TRBV6-5, the J gene TRBJ1-5, with 8 nucleotides matching TRBD1. Germline loops: CDR1 MNHEY, CDR2 SVGAGI. CDR3 length equals 14 residues. J gave up 7 bases and V 6 bases, and 8 bases lay outside the gene matches. This CDR3 reads CASRYPGGRQPQHF. The CDR3 DNA reads TGTGCCAGCAGGTACCCAGGGGGCAGGCAGCCCCAGCATTTT.

V is TRBV30 and J is TRBJ1-6; 7 nucleotides match TRBD1. Germline V gene sequence: CDR1 GTSNPN, CDR2 SVGIG (reference sequence). This CDR3 contains 15 residues. J was trimmed by 10 bases and V by 3 bases; bases with no gene match: 12. CDR3 coding DNA: TGTGCCTGGAGCCCACAACAGGGGATAAGCTCACCCCTCCACTTT. Translating it yields CAWSPQQGISSPLHF.

CDR3 in DNA: TGTGCCAGCAGCTTAGGTCCCCCATCCCCTTACGGCGAGCAGTACTTC. As protein: CASSLGPPSPYGEQYF. The chain joins TRBV7-8 to TRBJ2-7; D ambiguous. The CDR3 is 16 residues long. Germline lookup yields CDR1 SGHVS and CDR2 FQNEAQ. Deletions cut 1 base from V and 6 bases from J, with 19 bases between.

The J gene is TRBJ1-1, the V gene TRBV12-3 or TRBV12-4, with D unresolved. The V and J ends lost 4 bases and 7 bases respectively, with 13 bases between them. The CDR3 has 13 amino acids. CDR3 residues: CASSSARGGEAFF. CDR3 in DNA: TGTGCCAGCAGTTCAGCCCGCGGTGGTGAAGCTTTCTTT.